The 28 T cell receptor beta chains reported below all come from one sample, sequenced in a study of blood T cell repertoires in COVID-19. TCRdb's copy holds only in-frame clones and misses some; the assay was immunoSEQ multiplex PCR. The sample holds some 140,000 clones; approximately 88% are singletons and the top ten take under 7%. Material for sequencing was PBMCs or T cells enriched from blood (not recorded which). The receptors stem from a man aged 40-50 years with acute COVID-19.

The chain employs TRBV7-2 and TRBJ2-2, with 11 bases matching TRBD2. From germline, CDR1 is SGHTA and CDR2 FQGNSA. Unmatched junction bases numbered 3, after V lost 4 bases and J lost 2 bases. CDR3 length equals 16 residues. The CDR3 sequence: CASSWTSGPNTGELFF. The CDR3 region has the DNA TGTGCCAGCAGCTGGACTAGCGGGCCCAACACCGGGGAGCTGTTTTTT.

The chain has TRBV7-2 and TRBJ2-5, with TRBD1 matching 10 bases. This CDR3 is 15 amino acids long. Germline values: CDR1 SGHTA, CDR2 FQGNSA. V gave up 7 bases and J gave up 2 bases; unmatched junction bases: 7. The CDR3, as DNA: TGTGCCAGCATCTCGGACAGGGGGTATCAAGAGACCCAGTACTTC. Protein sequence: CASISDRGYQETQYF.

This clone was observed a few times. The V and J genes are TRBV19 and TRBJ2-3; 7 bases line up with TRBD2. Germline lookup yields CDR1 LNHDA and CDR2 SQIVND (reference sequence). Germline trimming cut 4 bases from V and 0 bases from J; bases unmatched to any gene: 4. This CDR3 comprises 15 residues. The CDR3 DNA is TGTGCCAGTAGTAGTCTAGCGGCAAGCACAGATACGCAGTATTTT. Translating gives CASSSLAASTDTQYF.

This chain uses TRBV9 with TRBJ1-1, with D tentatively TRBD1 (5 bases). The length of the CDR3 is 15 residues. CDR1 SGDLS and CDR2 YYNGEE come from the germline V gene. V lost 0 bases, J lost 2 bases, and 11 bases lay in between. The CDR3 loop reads CASSVAPTVNTEAFF. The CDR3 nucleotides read TGTGCCAGCAGCGTAGCCCCGACAGTCAACACTGAAGCTTTCTTT.

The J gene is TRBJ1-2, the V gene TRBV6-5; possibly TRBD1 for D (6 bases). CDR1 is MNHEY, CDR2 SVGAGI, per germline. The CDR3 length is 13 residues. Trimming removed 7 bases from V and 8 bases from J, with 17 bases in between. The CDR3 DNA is TGTGCCAGCACCCTGAGAGGGGGTAGCGGCTACACCTTC. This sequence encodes CASTLRGGSGYTF.

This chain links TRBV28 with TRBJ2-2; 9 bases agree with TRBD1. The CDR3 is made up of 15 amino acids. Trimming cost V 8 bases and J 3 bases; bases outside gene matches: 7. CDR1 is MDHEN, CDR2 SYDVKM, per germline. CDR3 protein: CASGLQGADTGELFF. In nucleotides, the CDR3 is TGTGCCAGCGGACTACAGGGGGCGGACACCGGGGAGCTGTTTTTT.

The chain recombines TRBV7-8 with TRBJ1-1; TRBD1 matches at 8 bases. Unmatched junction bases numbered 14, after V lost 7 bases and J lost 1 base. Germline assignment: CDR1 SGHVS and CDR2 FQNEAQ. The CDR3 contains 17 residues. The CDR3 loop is CASNHRWTGRTNTEAFF. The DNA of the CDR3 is TGTGCCAGCAACCACAGGTGGACAGGGAGGACGAACACTGAAGCTTTCTTT.

CDR3 in amino acids: CASSLEGFNTDTQYF. CDR3 nucleotide sequence: TGTGCCAGCAGTTTAGAGGGATTTAACACAGATACGCAGTATTTT. This chain connects TRBV27 to TRBJ2-3; D may be TRBD2 (5 bases). Deletions cut 2 bases from V and 2 bases from J, with 11 bases between. The CDR3 is 15 residues long. The V gene's germline CDR1 is MNHEY and CDR2 SMNVEV (reference sequence).

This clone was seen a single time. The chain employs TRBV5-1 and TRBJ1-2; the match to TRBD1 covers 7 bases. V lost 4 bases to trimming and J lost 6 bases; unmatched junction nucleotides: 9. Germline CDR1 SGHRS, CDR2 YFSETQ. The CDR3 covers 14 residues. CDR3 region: CASSAPGQYDGYTF. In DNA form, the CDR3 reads TGCGCCAGCAGCGCTCCGGGACAGTATGATGGCTACACCTTC.

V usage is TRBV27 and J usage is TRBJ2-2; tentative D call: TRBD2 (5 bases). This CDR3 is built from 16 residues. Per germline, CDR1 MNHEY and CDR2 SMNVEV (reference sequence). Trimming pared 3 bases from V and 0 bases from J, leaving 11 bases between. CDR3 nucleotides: TGTGCCAGCAGTTTGCTCGGACTTACGAACACCGGGGAGCTGTTTTTT. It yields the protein CASSLLGLTNTGELFF.

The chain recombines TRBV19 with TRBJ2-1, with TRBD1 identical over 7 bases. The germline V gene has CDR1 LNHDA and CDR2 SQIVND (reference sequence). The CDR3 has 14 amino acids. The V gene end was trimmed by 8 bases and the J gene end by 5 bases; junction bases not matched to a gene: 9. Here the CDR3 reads CASAKQGSDNEQFF. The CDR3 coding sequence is TGTGCCAGTGCTAAACAGGGGTCCGACAATGAGCAGTTCTTC. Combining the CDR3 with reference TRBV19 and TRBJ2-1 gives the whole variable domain DGGITQSPKYLFRKEGQNVTLSCEQNLNHDAMYWYRQDPGQGLRLIYYSQIVNDFQKGDIAEGYSVSREKKESFPLTVTSAQKNPTAFYLCASAKQGSDNEQFFGPGTRLTVL.

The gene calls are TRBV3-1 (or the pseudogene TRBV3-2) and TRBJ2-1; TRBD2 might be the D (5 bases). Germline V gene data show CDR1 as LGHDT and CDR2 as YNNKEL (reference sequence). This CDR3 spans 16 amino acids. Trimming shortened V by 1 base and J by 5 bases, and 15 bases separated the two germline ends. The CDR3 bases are TGTGCCAGCAGCCAAGGGCCACTAGTGGCGGACAATGAGCAGTTCTTC. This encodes CASSQGPLVADNEQFF.

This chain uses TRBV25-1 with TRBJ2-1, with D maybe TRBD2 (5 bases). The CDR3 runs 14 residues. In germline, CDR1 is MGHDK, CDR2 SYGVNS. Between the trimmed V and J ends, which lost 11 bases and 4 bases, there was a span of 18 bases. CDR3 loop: CAGSVKVWYNEQFF. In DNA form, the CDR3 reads TGTGCCGGTAGCGTCAAAGTTTGGTACAATGAGCAGTTCTTC.

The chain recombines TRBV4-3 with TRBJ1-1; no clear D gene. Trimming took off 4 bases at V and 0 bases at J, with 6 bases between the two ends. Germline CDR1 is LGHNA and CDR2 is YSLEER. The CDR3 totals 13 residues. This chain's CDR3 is CASSLTVNTEAFF. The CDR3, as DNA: TGCGCCAGCAGCCTTACAGTGAACACTGAAGCTTTCTTT.

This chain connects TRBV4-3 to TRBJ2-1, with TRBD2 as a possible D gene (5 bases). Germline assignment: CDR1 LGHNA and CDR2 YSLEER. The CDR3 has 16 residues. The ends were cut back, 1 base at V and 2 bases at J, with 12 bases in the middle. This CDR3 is CASSQVRGSPYNEQFF. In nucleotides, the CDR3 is TGCGCCAGCAGCCAAGTCCGGGGAAGTCCCTACAATGAGCAGTTCTTC.

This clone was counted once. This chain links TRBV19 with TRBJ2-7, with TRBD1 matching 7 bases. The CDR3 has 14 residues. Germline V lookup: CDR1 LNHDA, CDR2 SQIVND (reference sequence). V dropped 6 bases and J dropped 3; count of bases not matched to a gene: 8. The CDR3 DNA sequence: TGTGCCAGTAGGGGTCAGGGGGAAGTCTACGAGCAGTACTTC. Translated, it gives CASRGQGEVYEQYF.

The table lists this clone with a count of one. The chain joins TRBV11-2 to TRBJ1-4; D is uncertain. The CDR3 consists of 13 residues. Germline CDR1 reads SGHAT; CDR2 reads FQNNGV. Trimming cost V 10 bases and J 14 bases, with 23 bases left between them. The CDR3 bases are TGTGCCACCGCCGCTTCCGGGAATCCGTTGCTGTTTTTT. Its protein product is CATAASGNPLLFF.

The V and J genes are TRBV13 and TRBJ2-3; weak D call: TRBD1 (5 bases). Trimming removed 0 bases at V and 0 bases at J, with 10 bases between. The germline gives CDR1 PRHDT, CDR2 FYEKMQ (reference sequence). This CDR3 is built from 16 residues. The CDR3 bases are TGTGCCAGCAGCTTAGGCCGTGGGGCCAGCACAGATACGCAGTATTTT. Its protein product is CASSLGRGASTDTQYF.

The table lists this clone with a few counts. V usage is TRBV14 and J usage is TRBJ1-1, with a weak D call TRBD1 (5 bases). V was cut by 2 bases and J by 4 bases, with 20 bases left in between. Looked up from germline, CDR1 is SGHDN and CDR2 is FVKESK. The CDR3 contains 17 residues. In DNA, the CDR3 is TGTGCCAGCAGCCAACTAGTAGGGGTGGGCCTGGTCACTGAAGCTTTCTTT. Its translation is CASSQLVGVGLVTEAFF.

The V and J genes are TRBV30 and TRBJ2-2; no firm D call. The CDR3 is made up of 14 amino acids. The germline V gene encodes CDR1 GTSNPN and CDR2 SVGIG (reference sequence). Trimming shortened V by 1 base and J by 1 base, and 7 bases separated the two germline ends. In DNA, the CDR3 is TGTGCCTGGAGTGGGCGGATGAACACCGGGGAGCTGTTTTTT. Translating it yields CAWSGRMNTGELFF.

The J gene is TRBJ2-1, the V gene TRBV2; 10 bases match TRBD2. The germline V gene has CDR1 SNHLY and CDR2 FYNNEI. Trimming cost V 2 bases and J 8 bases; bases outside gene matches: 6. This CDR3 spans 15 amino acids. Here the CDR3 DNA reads TGTGCCAGCAGTGAACAGGCAGCGGGAGGGTATGAGCAGTTCTTC. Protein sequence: CASSEQAAGGYEQFF.

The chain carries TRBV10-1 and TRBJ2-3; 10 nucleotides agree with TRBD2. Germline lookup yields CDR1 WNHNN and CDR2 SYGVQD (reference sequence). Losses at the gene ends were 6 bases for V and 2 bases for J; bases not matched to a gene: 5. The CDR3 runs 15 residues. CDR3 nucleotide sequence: TGCGCCAGCAGCGAACTAGCGGGACCCACAGATACGCAGTATTTT. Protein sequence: CASSELAGPTDTQYF.

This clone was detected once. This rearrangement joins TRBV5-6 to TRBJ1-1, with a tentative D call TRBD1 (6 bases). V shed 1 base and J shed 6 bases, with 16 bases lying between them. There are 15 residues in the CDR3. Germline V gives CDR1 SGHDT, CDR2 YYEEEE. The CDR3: CASSLYLTGFPEAFF. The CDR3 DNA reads TGTGCCAGCAGCTTGTATCTAACAGGGTTTCCTGAAGCTTTCTTT.

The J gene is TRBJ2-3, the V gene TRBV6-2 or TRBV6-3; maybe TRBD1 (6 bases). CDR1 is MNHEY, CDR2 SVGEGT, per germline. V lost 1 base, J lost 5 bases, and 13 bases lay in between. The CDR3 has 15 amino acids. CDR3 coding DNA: TGTGCCAGCAGTTACTTCGGCAGGGGCGGAGATACGCAGTATTTT. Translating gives CASSYFGRGGDTQYF.

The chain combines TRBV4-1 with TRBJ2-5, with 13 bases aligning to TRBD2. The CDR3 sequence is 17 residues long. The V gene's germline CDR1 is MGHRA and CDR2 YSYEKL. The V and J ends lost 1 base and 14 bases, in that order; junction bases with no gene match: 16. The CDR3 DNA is TGCGCCAGCAGCCAAGGGGTTACTAGCGGGAGGGCCCTAAAGGTATACTTC. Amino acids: CASSQGVTSGRALKVYF.

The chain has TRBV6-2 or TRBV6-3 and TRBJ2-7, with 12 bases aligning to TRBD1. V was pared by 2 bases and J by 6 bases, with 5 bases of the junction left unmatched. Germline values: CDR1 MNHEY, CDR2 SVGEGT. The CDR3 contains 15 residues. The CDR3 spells CASSYVGTGGSEQYF. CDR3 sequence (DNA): TGTGCCAGCAGTTACGTGGGGACAGGGGGCTCCGAGCAGTACTTC.

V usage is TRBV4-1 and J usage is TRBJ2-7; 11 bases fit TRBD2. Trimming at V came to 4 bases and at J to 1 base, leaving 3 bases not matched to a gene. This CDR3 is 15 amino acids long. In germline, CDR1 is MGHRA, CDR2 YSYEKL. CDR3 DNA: TGCGCCAGCAGCCTAGCGGGAGGGACGTCCTACGAGCAGTACTTC. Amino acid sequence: CASSLAGGTSYEQYF.

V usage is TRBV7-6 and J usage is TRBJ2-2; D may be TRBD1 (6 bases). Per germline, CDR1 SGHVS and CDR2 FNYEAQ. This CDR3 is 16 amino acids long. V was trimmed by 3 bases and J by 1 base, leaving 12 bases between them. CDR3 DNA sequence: TGTGCCAGCAGCTTTACAGGGACAAGGAACACCGGGGAGCTGTTTTTT. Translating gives CASSFTGTRNTGELFF.